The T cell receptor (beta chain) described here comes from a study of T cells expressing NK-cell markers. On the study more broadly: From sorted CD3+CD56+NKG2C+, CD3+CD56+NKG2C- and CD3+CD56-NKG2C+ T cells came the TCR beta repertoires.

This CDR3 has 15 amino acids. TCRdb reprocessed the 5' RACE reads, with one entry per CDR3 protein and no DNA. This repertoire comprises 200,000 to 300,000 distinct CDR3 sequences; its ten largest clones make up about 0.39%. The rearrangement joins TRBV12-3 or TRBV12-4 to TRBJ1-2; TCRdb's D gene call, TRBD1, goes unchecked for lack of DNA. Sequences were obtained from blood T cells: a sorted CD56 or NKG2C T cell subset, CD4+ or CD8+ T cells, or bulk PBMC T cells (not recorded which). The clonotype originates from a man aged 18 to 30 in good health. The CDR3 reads CASSLHRVKGYGYTF.